What follows are 15 T cell receptor beta chains derived from one specimen sequenced in a study of CXCR4 blockade with PD-1 therapy in pancreatic cancer. The method was immunoSEQ multiplex PCR; TCRdb's version includes in-frame clones alone and lacks a portion of them. Among under 4,000 clones listed, less than 50% were seen once. Sample: tumor tissue. The receptors here all came from a human donor with pancreatic ductal adenocarcinoma.

The chain uses TRBV15 and TRBJ2-7; D remains unclear. In germline, CDR1 is LNHNV, CDR2 YYDKDF (reference sequence). CDR3 length: 15 residues. The V end lost 2 bases, the J end lost 3 bases, and 14 bases lay between the germline ends. The CDR3 loop reads CATSRFTQSLYEQYF. CDR3 DNA sequence: TGTGCCACCAGCAGATTCACACAGAGCCTCTACGAGCAGTACTTC.

In this sample, this clone turned up a few times. The chain is built from TRBV6-8 and TRBJ2-7, with D possibly being TRBD1 (5 bases). V was pared by 0 bases and J by 3 bases, with 9 bases between. Germline lookup yields CDR1 MNHGY and CDR2 SAAAGT. This CDR3 is built from 14 residues. The DNA for the CDR3 is TGTGCCAGCAGTTACTCCCCACAGGACTACGAGCAGTACTTC. This translates into CASSYSPQDYEQYF.

The chain employs TRBV19 and TRBJ2-7, with D perhaps TRBD2 (5 bases). Looked up from germline, CDR1 is LNHDA and CDR2 is SQIVND (reference sequence). Trimming removed 4 bases at V and 3 bases at J, with 13 bases between. CDR3 size: 14 residues. The CDR3 here is CASSKPPGNYEQYF. For the CDR3, the DNA is TGTGCCAGTAGTAAACCCCCCGGGAACTACGAGCAGTACTTC.

The genes are TRBV15 and TRBJ2-7; 8 bases match TRBD1. The junction had 4 bases not matched to a gene; V was cut back by 5 bases and J by 1 base. The germline V gene has CDR1 LNHNV and CDR2 YYDKDF (reference sequence). The CDR3 runs 14 residues. CDR3 loop: CATSVTGGSYEQYF. CDR3 in DNA: TGTGCCACCAGCGTCACAGGGGGGTCCTACGAGCAGTACTTC.

V is TRBV19 and J is TRBJ2-1, with 9 bases identical to TRBD1. J lost 5 bases, V lost 7 bases, and 9 bases had no gene match. CDR3 length: 15 amino acids. Looked up from germline, CDR1 is LNHDA and CDR2 is SQIVND (reference sequence). The CDR3 region is CASTKQGAKNNEQFF. CDR3 DNA: TGTGCCAGTACCAAACAGGGGGCCAAAAACAATGAGCAGTTCTTC.

The rearrangement uses TRBV29-1 and TRBJ2-2; D is ambiguous. The CDR3 extends over 13 amino acids. V was pared by 4 bases and J by 7 bases, with 13 bases between. Per the germline V gene, CDR1 is SQVTM and CDR2 is ANQGSEA. This CDR3 reads CSVGSGVGGELFF. Here the CDR3 DNA reads TGCAGCGTTGGTTCTGGGGTCGGCGGGGAGCTGTTTTTT.

The V call is TRBV19, the J call TRBJ2-7; possible D gene TRBD1, 5 bases. The V gene's germline CDR1 is LNHDA and CDR2 SQIVND (reference sequence). The CDR3 spans 14 residues. The V end lost 6 bases, the J end lost 8 bases, and 20 bases lay between the germline ends. The CDR3, as DNA: TGTGCCAGTAGCAATAGGGGCCGGGCAGGCCAGCAGTACTTC. Protein sequence: CASSNRGRAGQQYF.

The chain carries TRBV5-1 and TRBJ1-1; 8 bases line up with TRBD1. J lost 5 bases, V lost 3 bases, and 6 bases had no gene match. This CDR3 contains 14 residues. Germline CDR1 is SGHRS and CDR2 is YFSETQ. CDR3 DNA: TGCGCCAGCAGCTACGGACAGGGCGGAACTGAAGCTTTCTTT. Translating gives CASSYGQGGTEAFF.

This chain joins TRBV6-8 and TRBJ2-7; 12 nucleotides line up with TRBD1. The junction had 6 bases not matched to a gene; V was cut back by 7 bases and J by 5 bases. The CDR3 length is 14 residues. CDR1 is MNHGY, CDR2 SAAAGT, per germline. In DNA form, the CDR3 reads TGTGCCAGCAAACCGGGACAGGGGGCCGACGAGCAGTACTTC. Translating it yields CASKPGQGADEQYF.

The chain combines TRBV14 with TRBJ2-7; TRBD1 agrees at 8 bases. V was pared by 4 bases and J by 5 bases, with 7 bases of the junction left unmatched. CDR3 length equals 14 residues. Germline CDR1 reads SGHDN; CDR2 reads FVKESK. Here the CDR3 reads CASSLGQGFNEQYF. CDR3 sequence (DNA): TGTGCCAGCAGCCTCGGACAGGGTTTCAACGAGCAGTACTTC.

The chain joins TRBV14 to TRBJ2-3; D may correspond to TRBD1 or TRBD2 (6 bases each). The CDR3 is 15 amino acids. The germline V gene has CDR1 SGHDN and CDR2 FVKESK. Trimming shortened V by 0 bases and J by 8 bases, and 15 bases separated the two germline ends. The CDR3 coding sequence is TGTGCCAGCAGCCAAGAGGGGGGCTTAGGTCGTACGCAGTATTTT. This codes for CASSQEGGLGRTQYF.

By sample share, this clone is medium-sized. This sequence joins TRBV11-3 and TRBJ1-2; TRBD1 might be the D (6 bases). Germline lookup yields CDR1 SGHNT and CDR2 YENEEA. The ends were cut back, 4 bases at V and 4 bases at J, with 13 bases in the middle. The CDR3 contains 14 residues. This CDR3 is CASSSAGTSYGYTF. The CDR3, as DNA: TGTGCCAGCAGCTCGGCCGGGACATCCTATGGCTACACCTTC.

By sample share, this clone is medium-sized. The rearrangement joins TRBV9 to TRBJ2-7, with D tentatively TRBD1 or TRBD2 (5 bases each). The length of the CDR3 is 15 residues. CDR1 is SGDLS, CDR2 YYNGEE, per germline. Trimming stripped 0 bases from V and 2 bases from J, with 12 bases between. The CDR3 region is CASSVGPGPTYEQYF. Here the CDR3 DNA reads TGTGCCAGCAGCGTAGGTCCGGGGCCAACCTACGAGCAGTACTTC. Variable domain in full (rest from reference TRBV9 and TRBJ2-7): DSGVTQTPKHLITATGQRVTLRCSPRSGDLSVYWYQQSLDQGLQFLIQYYNGEERAKGNILERFSAQQFPDLHSELNLSSLELGDSALYFCASSVGPGPTYEQYFGPGTRLTVT.

This clone showed up just a few times. V gene TRBV6-8 combines with J gene TRBJ2-5; D remains unclear. This CDR3 has 12 residues. CDR1 is MNHGY and CDR2 is SAAAGT in the germline V gene. The germline V and J ends were trimmed by 10 bases and 1 base, with 10 bases remaining between them. Here the CDR3 DNA reads TGTGCCACTGGGGTCTCCCAAGAGACCCAGTACTTC. It codes for CATGVSQETQYF.

V and J are TRBV30 and TRBJ2-6; tentative D call: TRBD1 (7 bases). The CDR3 sequence is 15 residues long. Looked up from germline, CDR1 is GTSNPN and CDR2 is SVGIG (reference sequence). V lost 8 bases, J lost 3 bases, and 17 bases lay in between. The CDR3 bases are TGTGCCGGAGGGGGACAGCTAAGTGGGGCCAACGTCCTGACTTTC. It codes for CAGGGQLSGANVLTF.